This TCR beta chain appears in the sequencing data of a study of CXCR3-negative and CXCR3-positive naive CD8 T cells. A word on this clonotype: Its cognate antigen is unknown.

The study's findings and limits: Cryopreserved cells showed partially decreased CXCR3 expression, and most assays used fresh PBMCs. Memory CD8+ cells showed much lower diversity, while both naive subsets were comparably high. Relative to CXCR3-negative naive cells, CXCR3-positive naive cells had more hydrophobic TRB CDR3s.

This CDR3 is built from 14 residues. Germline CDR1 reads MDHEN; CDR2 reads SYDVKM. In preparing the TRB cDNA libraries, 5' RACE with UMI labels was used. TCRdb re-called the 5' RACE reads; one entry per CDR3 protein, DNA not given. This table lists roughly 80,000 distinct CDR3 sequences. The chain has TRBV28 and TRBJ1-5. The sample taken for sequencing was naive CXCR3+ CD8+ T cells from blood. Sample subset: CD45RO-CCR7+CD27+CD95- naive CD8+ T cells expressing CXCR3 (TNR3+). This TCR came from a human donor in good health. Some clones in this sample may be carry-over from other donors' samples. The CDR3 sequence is CASRPHGANQPQHF. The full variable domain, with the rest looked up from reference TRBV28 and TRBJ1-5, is DVKVTQSSRYLVKRTGEKVFLECVQDMDHENMFWYRQDPGLGLRLIYFSYDVKMKEKGDIPEGYSVSREKKERFSLILESASTNQTSMYLCASRPHGANQPQHFGDGTRLSIL.